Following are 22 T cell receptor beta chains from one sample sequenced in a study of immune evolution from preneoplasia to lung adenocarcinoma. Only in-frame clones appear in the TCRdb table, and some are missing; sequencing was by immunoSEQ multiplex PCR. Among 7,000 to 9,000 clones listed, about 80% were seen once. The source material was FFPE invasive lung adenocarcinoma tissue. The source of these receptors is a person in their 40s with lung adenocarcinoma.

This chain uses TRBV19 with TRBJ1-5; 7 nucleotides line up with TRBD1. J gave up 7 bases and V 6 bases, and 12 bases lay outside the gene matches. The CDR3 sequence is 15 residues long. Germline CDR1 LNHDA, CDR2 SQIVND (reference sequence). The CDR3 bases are TGTGCCAGTAGCCTGGAGACAGGGCGGGGCCAGCCCCAGCATTTT. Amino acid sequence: CASSLETGRGQPQHF.

The CDR3 reads CASSPGPTTQETQYF. The CDR3 nucleotides are TGCGCCAGCAGCCCTGGCCCTACTACCCAAGAGACCCAGTACTTC. The J gene is TRBJ2-5, the V gene TRBV4-1, with no clear D. The V gene lost 4 bases and the J gene lost 1 base, with 13 bases spanning the gap. Germline CDR1 MGHRA, CDR2 YSYEKL. There are 15 residues in the CDR3.

CDR3 amino acids: CAWRYRGAYDEQYF. CDR3 bases: TGTGCCTGGAGGTATCGGGGGGCCTACGACGAGCAGTACTTC. The chain has TRBV30 and TRBJ2-7, with D tentatively TRBD2 (7 bases). V shed 3 bases and J shed 5 bases, with 17 bases lying between them. This CDR3 spans 14 amino acids. Germline V gives CDR1 GTSNPN, CDR2 SVGIG (reference sequence).

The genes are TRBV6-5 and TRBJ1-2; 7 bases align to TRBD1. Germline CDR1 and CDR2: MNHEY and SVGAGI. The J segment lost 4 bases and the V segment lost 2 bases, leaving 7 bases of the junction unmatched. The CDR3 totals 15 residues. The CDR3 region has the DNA TGTGCCAGCAGTTACGATCCCGGGACAGCCTATGGCTACACCTTC. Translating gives CASSYDPGTAYGYTF.

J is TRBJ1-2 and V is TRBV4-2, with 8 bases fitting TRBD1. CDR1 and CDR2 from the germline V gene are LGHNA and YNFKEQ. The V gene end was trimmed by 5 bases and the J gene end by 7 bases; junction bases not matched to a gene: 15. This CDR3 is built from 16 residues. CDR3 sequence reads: CASSLANIAGGSGYTF. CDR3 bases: TGTGCCAGCAGCTTGGCCAATATCGCAGGGGGCTCTGGCTACACCTTC.

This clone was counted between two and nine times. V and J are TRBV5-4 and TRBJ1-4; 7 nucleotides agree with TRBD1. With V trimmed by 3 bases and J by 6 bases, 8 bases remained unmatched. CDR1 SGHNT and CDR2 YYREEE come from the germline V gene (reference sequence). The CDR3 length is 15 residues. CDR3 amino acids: CASSSNRGIDEKLFF. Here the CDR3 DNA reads TGTGCCAGCAGCTCAAACAGGGGCATCGATGAAAAACTGTTTTTT.

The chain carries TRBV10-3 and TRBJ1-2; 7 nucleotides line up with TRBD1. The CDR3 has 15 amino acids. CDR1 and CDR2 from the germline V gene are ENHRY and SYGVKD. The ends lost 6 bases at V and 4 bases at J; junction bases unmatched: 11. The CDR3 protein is CAISPPLQGTYGYTF. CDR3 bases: TGTGCCATCAGCCCCCCCCTACAGGGGACCTATGGCTACACCTTC.

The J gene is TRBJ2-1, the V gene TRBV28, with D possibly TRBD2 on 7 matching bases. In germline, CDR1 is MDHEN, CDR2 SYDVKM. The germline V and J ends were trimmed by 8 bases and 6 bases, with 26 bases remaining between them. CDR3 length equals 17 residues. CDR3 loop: CASSTSAGAGFTNEQFF. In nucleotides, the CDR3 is TGTGCCAGCTCCACATCTGCGGGGGCGGGGTTTACCAATGAGCAGTTCTTC.

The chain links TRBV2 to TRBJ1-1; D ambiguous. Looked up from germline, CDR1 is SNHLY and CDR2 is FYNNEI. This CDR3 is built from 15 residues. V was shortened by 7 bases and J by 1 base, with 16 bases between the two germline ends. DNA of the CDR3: TGTGCCAGCAAAACAATCCGGGCCCCGAACACTGAAGCTTTCTTT. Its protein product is CASKTIRAPNTEAFF.

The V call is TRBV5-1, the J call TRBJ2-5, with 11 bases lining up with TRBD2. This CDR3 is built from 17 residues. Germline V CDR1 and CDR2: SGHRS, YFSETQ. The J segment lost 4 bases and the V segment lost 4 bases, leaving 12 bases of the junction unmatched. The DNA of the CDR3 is TGCGCCAGCAGCACTATGACTAGCGGGACGGCAAGAGAGACCCAGTACTTC. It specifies CASSTMTSGTARETQYF.

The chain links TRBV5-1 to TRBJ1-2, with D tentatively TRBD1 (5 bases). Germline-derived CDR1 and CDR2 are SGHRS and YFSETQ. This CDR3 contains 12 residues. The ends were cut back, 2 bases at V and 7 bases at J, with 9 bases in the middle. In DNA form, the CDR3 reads TGCGCCAGCAGCTTTGAGGGACTTGGCTACACCTTC. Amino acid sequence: CASSFEGLGYTF.

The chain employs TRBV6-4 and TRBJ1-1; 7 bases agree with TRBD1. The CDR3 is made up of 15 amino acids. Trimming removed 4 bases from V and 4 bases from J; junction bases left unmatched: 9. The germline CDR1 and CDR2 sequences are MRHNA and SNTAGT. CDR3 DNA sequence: TGTGCCAGCAGTGCCACCCCCGACAGGGCCACTGAAGCTTTCTTT. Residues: CASSATPDRATEAFF.

CDR3 nucleotides: TGCGCCAGCAGTCTAAGACTAGCGGGGGGGCCGTGGACCGGGGAGCTGTTTTTT. Amino acids: CASSLRLAGGPWTGELFF. This chain links TRBV4-1 with TRBJ2-2; TRBD2 matches at 14 bases. The CDR3 totals 18 residues. Per germline, CDR1 MGHRA and CDR2 YSYEKL. V was pared by 6 bases and J by 5 bases, with 11 bases of the junction left unmatched.

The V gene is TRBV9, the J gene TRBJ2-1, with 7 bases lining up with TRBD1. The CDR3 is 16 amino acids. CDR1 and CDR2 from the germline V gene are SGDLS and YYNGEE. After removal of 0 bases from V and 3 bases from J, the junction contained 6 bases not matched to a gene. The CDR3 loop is CASSVVGTANYNEQFF. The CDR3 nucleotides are TGTGCCAGCAGCGTAGTGGGGACAGCGAACTACAATGAGCAGTTCTTC. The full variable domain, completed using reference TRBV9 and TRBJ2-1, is DSGVTQTPKHLITATGQRVTLRCSPRSGDLSVYWYQQSLDQGLQFLIQYYNGEERAKGNILERFSAQQFPDLHSELNLSSLELGDSALYFCASSVVGTANYNEQFFGPGTRLTVL.

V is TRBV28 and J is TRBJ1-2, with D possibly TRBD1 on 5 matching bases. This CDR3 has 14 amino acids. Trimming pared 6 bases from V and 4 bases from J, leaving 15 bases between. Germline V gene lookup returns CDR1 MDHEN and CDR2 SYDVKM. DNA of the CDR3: TGTGCCAGCAGAGGGGCAGGGTCCCTCTATGGCTACACCTTC. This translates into CASRGAGSLYGYTF.

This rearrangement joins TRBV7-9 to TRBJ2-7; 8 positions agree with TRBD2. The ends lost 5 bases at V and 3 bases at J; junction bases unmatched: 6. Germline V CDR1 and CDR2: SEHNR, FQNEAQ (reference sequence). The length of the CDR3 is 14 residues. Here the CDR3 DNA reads TGTGCCAGCAGCCCTGCGGGGGGCAGCTACGAGCAGTACTTC. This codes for CASSPAGGSYEQYF. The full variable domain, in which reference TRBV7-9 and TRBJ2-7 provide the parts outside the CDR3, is DTGVSQNPRHKITKRGQNVTFRCDPISEHNRLYWYRQTLGQGPEFLTYFQNEAQLEKSRLLSDRFSAERPKGSFSTLEIQRTEQGDSAMYLCASSPAGGSYEQYFGPGTRLTVT.

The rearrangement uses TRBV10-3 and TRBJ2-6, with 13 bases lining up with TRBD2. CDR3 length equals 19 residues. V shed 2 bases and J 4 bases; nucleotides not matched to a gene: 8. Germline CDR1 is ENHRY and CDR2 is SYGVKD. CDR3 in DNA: TGTGCCATCAGTGAGAGTACTAGCGGGGGGGCTGCCGGGGCCAACGTCCTGACTTTC. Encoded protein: CAISESTSGGAAGANVLTF.

The CDR3 sequence: CASSQTGSIGNTIYF. DNA for the CDR3: TGTGCCAGCAGCCAGACAGGGAGCATTGGAAACACCATATATTTT. V is TRBV5-6 and J is TRBJ1-3; 7 nucleotides match TRBD1. J lost 3 bases, V lost 4 bases, and 7 bases had no gene match. Germline V gene data show CDR1 as SGHDT and CDR2 as YYEEEE. The CDR3 consists of 15 residues.

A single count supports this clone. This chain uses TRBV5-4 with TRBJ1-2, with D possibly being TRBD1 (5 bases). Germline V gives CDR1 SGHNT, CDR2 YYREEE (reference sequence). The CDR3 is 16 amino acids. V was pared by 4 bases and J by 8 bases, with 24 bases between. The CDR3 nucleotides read TGTGCCAGCAGCCTCATAGGACACGCGGCCGCGAAGGGCTACACCTTC. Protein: CASSLIGHAAAKGYTF.

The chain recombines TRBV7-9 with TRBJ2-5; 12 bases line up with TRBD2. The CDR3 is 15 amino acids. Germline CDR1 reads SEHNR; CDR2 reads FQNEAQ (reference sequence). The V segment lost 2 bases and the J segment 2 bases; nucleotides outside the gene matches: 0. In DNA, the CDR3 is TGTGCCAGCAGCTTACTAGCGGGGGGGCAAGAGACCCAGTACTTC. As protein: CASSLLAGGQETQYF.

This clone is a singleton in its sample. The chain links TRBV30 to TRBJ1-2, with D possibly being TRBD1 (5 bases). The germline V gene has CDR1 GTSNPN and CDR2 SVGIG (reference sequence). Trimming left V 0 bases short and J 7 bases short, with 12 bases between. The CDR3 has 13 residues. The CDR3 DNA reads TGTGCCTGGAGTGTGCGGGGGGAAGGTGGCTACACCTTC. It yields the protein CAWSVRGEGGYTF. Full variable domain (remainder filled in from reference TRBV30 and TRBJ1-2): SQTIHQWPATLVQPVGSPLSLECTVEGTSNPNLYWYRQAAGRGLQLLFYSVGIGQISSEVPQNLSASRPQDRQFILSSKKLLLSDSGFYLCAWSVRGEGGYTFGSGTRLTVV.

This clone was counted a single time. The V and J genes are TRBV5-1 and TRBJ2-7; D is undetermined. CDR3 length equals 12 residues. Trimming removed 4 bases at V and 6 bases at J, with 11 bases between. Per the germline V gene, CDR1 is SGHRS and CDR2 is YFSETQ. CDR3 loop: CASSKDFGEQYF. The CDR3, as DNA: TGCGCCAGCAGCAAAGATTTTGGCGAGCAGTACTTC.